One and the same sample provided the 21 T cell receptor beta chains below, sequenced in a study of blood T cell repertoires in COVID-19. Sequenced by immunoSEQ multiplex PCR; TCRdb stores in-frame clones only, minus some. This sample has 250,000 or so clones; around 87% occur once, and the top ten carry 5.5% to 7.5%. Sequences were obtained from peripheral blood. The receptors come from a woman in her sixties or seventies with active or convalescent COVID-19.

The gene calls are TRBV27 and TRBJ1-6; D not certain. From germline, CDR1 is MNHEY and CDR2 SMNVEV (reference sequence). The CDR3 is 15 amino acids. The germline V and J ends were trimmed by 0 bases and 7 bases, with 10 bases remaining between them. Here the CDR3 reads CASSLSRTFNSPLHF. DNA of the CDR3: TGTGCCAGCAGTTTATCGAGGACTTTCAATTCACCCCTCCACTTT.

This clone was recorded a few times. DNA for the CDR3: TGTGCCAGCAGCCCCCAGGGATCTGGCATAACCGGGGAGCTGTTTTTT. Residues: CASSPQGSGITGELFF. The chain employs TRBV4-2 and TRBJ2-2; weak D call: TRBD1 (5 bases). This CDR3 is built from 16 residues. V was pared by 4 bases and J by 5 bases, with 17 bases between. The V gene's germline CDR1 is LGHNA and CDR2 YNFKEQ.

The chain has TRBV4-1 and TRBJ2-7, with D perhaps TRBD1 (6 bases). V lost 3 bases and J lost 1, with 13 bases in between. CDR1 and CDR2 (germline): MGHRA, YSYEKL. This CDR3 region has 15 residues. The CDR3 spells CASSHRTGLSYEQYF. CDR3 nucleotides: TGCGCCAGCAGCCATCGTACAGGGCTTTCCTACGAGCAGTACTTC.

To note about this clone: The CDR3 does not close with the conserved phenylalanine or tryptophan, likely indicating a read error. The DNA is omitted, as the CDR3 cannot be located on it reliably, and the CDR3 follows TCRdb's listing. The V and J genes are TRBV6-5 and TRBJ1-2; the table's TRBD1 call for D was not verified on the DNA. Both ends counted, the CDR3 spans 11 residues. Germline CDR1 and CDR2: MNHEY and SVGAGI. The CDR3 loop is CASSYSTQDVI.

CDR3 loop: CASSLGQGEVHTQYF. The DNA for the CDR3 is TGCGCCAGCAGCTTAGGACAGGGGGAGGTACATACGCAGTATTTT. The chain joins TRBV5-1 to TRBJ2-3; 10 bases agree with TRBD1. Germline loops: CDR1 SGHRS, CDR2 YFSETQ. The CDR3 contains 15 residues. The V and J ends lost 2 bases and 7 bases, in that order; junction bases with no gene match: 7. Based on the CDR3 plus reference TRBV5-1 and TRBJ2-3, the full variable domain is KAGVTQTPRYLIKTRGQQVTLSCSPISGHRSVSWYQQTPGQGLQFLFEYFSETQRNKGNFPGRFSGRQFSNSRSEMNVSTLELGDSALYLCASSLGQGEVHTQYFGPGTRLTVL.

This clone was counted once. The chain couples TRBV6-4 to TRBJ2-1; D possibly corresponds to TRBD1 (7 bases). The germline V gene encodes CDR1 MRHNA and CDR2 SNTAGT. The CDR3 has 14 amino acids. With 6 bases removed from V and 6 bases from J, the gap between germline ends came to 15 bases. The CDR3 protein is CASSSQGGSNEQFF. The CDR3, as DNA: TGTGCCAGCAGCTCCCAGGGGGGCTCCAATGAGCAGTTCTTC.

The chain links TRBV24-1 to TRBJ1-1, with TRBD1 matching 7 bases. The CDR3 length is 12 residues. Looked up from germline, CDR1 is KGHDR and CDR2 is SFDVKD. The ends lost 5 bases at V and 6 bases at J; junction bases unmatched: 2. This CDR3 reads CATSAGTAEAFF. For the CDR3, the DNA is TGTGCCACCAGTGCCGGGACAGCTGAAGCTTTCTTT.

The chain joins TRBV2 to TRBJ2-6; possibly TRBD2 for D (5 bases). The V gene lost 2 bases and the J gene lost 0 bases, with 11 bases spanning the gap. This CDR3 spans 17 amino acids. Germline V gene data show CDR1 as SNHLY and CDR2 as FYNNEI. In nucleotides, the CDR3 is TGTGCCAGCAGTGAAAGAAGAGGGTACTCTGGGGCCAACGTCCTGACTTTC. The encoded protein is CASSERRGYSGANVLTF.

The V call is TRBV5-1, the J call TRBJ1-1, with TRBD1 identical over 8 bases. Trimming removed 5 bases from V and 4 bases from J; junction bases left unmatched: 7. CDR1 is SGHRS and CDR2 is YFSETQ in the germline V gene. The CDR3 is 14 amino acids. CDR3 DNA sequence: TGCGCCAGCAGACTACAGGGGGACGGCACTGAAGCTTTCTTT. The encoded protein is CASRLQGDGTEAFF.

The V call is TRBV6-1, the J call TRBJ2-4; 10 bases agree with TRBD1. With V trimmed by 4 bases and J by 7 bases, 7 bases remained unmatched. The CDR3 has 15 amino acids. The V gene's germline CDR1 is MNHNS and CDR2 SASEGT. CDR3 residues: CASSAPGQGNNIQYF. The CDR3 DNA reads as TGTGCCAGCAGTGCTCCGGGACAGGGGAACAACATTCAGTACTTC.

The rearrangement links TRBV5-5 to TRBJ1-6, with TRBD1 identical over 7 bases. The CDR3 spans 15 residues. From germline, CDR1 is SGHKS and CDR2 YYEKEE (reference sequence). J was trimmed by 9 bases and V by 3 bases; bases with no gene match: 9. CDR3 bases: TGTGCCAGCAGCTCTTCAGGGGGACTAGGTTCACCCCTCCACTTT. Translating it yields CASSSSGGLGSPLHF.

V usage is TRBV7-2 and J usage is TRBJ2-1; tentatively, D is TRBD1 (6 bases). Trimming removed 7 bases at V and 5 bases at J, with 18 bases between. CDR1 and CDR2 (germline): SGHTA, FQGNSA. The CDR3 contains 15 residues. CDR3 in DNA: TGTGCCAGCATCAAGACAGGTGCCCCCCACAATGAGCAGTTCTTC. Its protein product is CASIKTGAPHNEQFF.

This rearrangement joins TRBV24-1 to TRBJ1-5; 11 positions match TRBD1. Unmatched junction bases numbered 10, after V lost 9 bases and J lost 1 base. The CDR3 runs 17 residues. Germline CDR1 and CDR2: KGHDR and SFDVKD. The DNA for the CDR3 is TGTGCCACCGGTGGTGGGACAGGGGGAATGAGCAATCAGCCCCAGCATTTT. This encodes CATGGGTGGMSNQPQHF.

This clone showed up just once. The genes are TRBV27 and TRBJ1-2; D is ambiguous. Trimming pared 5 bases from V and 5 bases from J, leaving 15 bases between. This CDR3 comprises 14 residues. CDR1 and CDR2 (germline): MNHEY, SMNVEV (reference sequence). The CDR3: CASSDSPGRYGYTF. The CDR3 DNA reads as TGTGCCAGCAGTGATTCGCCTGGGAGATATGGCTACACCTTC.

The chain has TRBV6-2 or TRBV6-3 and TRBJ1-2; TRBD1 agrees at 7 bases. J was trimmed by 7 bases and V by 6 bases; bases with no gene match: 11. This CDR3 spans 14 amino acids. The germline V gene has CDR1 MNHEY and CDR2 SVGEGT. The CDR3 DNA reads as TGTGCCAGCAGCTCGGACAGGCGACTTCGTGGCTACACCTTC. As protein: CASSSDRRLRGYTF.

The J gene is TRBJ1-2, the V gene TRBV6-2 or TRBV6-3; D is unclear. This CDR3 has 13 residues. Germline V gene sequence: CDR1 MNHEY, CDR2 SVGEGT. V was pared by 6 bases and J by 3 bases, with 11 bases between. In DNA, the CDR3 is TGTGCCAGCAGCCGGACTGTTCACTATGGCTACACCTTC. As protein: CASSRTVHYGYTF.

This clone was found a few times. The chain employs TRBV7-9 and TRBJ1-2, with 8 bases lining up with TRBD1. The V and J ends lost 7 bases and 4 bases, in that order; junction bases with no gene match: 11. In germline, CDR1 is SEHNR, CDR2 FQNEAQ (reference sequence). The length of the CDR3 is 15 residues. Here the CDR3 DNA reads TGTGCCAGCACTAAGGGGCTGACAGGGGCCTATGGCTACACCTTC. Its translation: CASTKGLTGAYGYTF.

The chain carries TRBV21-1 and TRBJ1-2. TRBV21-1 is a pseudogene locus. The CDR3 sequence is 16 residues long. DNA of the CDR3: TGTGCCAGCAGCCGGGATCTTATCCTTCCTAACTATGGCTACACCTTC. This codes for CASSRDLILPNYGYTF.

The chain combines TRBV6-2 or TRBV6-3 with TRBJ2-5; 7 bases are a match to TRBD2. The CDR3 has 13 residues. Germline V lookup: CDR1 MNHEY, CDR2 SVGEGT. Trimming removed 4 bases from V and 4 bases from J; junction bases left unmatched: 3. Here the CDR3 DNA reads TGTGCCAGCAGTTGGAGCGGGGCAGAGACCCAGTACTTC. As protein: CASSWSGAETQYF.

The chain is built from TRBV16 and TRBJ1-1; D may be TRBD1 (6 bases). V lost 1 base to trimming and J lost 0 bases, with 15 bases between them. Germline loops: CDR1 KGHSY, CDR2 FQNENV. The CDR3 is 17 amino acids. CDR3 loop: CASSQYLTGLMNTEAFF. The CDR3 DNA reads TGTGCCAGCAGCCAATATTTGACAGGCCTTATGAACACTGAAGCTTTCTTT.

The genes are TRBV23-1 and TRBJ1-1; D possibly corresponds to TRBD1 (6 bases). TRBV23-1 is treated as an ORF (open reading frame) with a function not yet certain. The CDR3 loop spans 12 amino acids. The V end lost 9 bases, the J end lost 2 bases, and 10 bases lay between the germline ends. The CDR3 DNA sequence: TGCGCCAGTTGGACAGATAACACTGAAGCTTTCTTT. This encodes CASWTDNTEAFF.